This TCR beta chain originates from a study of cytomegalovirus exposure and HLA in healthy donors. Findings and caveats of the study: Cytomegalovirus-associated TCR beta chains were listed, numbering 150 to 200.

This CDR3 is 14 amino acids long. V lost 4 bases to trimming and J lost 5 bases, with 13 bases between them. Germline V gene sequence: CDR1 MGHRA, CDR2 YSYEKL. As concerns this clone: Its antigen is unknown.

Researchers ran the PCR with 60 Vbeta and 13 Jbeta primers. Measured with immunoSEQ multiplex PCR; TCRdb has only the in-frame clones, and not every one. The sample has about 160,000 clones; more than 60% are singletons. The gene calls are TRBV4-1 and TRBJ2-3; tentatively, D is TRBD2 (6 bases). The clonotype was recovered from a woman aged 35 to 49 in good health and CMV-seropositive. The source material was PBMCs. CDR3 in amino acids: CASSPTSNGDTQYF. For the CDR3, the DNA is TGCGCCAGCAGCCCCACTAGCAATGGAGATACGCAGTATTTT.